This T cell receptor (beta chain) was retrieved from a study of control samples from healthy donors and cancer patients. Germline lookup yields CDR1 SGHDT and CDR2 YYEEEE. The CDR3 totals 14 residues. Trimming cost V 1 base and J 5 bases, with 12 bases left between them. Sequencing used immunoSEQ multiplex PCR; TCRdb keeps in-frame clones, though not all of them. Of under 450,000 clones in the sample, roughly 90% were seen once. This rearrangement joins TRBV5-6 to TRBJ1-1, with D possibly being TRBD1 (6 bases). Sequencing was carried out using PBMCs. The origin of this receptor is a man in his forties or fifties with head and neck cancer. DNA for the CDR3: TGTGCCAGCAGCTTGTGGGGGGCAGGGACTGAAGCTTTCTTT. It encodes CASSLWGAGTEAFF.